These 21 T cell receptor beta chains share one sample of origin, sequenced in a study of blood T cell repertoires in COVID-19. Sequencing was performed with immunoSEQ multiplex PCR; in TCRdb, only in-frame clones are kept and a portion is missing. Of around 72,000 clones detected, 70% to 90% appear once; the ten largest clones hold roughly 6.7%. Sequencing input: peripheral blood. The receptors come from a woman aged 65 to 85 with acute or convalescent COVID-19.

This chain links TRBV9 with TRBJ1-2; a possible D gene is TRBD1 (6 bases). V lost 0 bases and J 0 bases, leaving 9 bases between the germline ends. Per germline, CDR1 SGDLS and CDR2 YYNGEE. The CDR3 contains 15 residues. The CDR3 region is CASSVGGLANYGYTF. The DNA for the CDR3 is TGTGCCAGCAGCGTAGGGGGGCTAGCTAACTATGGCTACACCTTC.

This clone is a singleton in its sample. V gene TRBV28 combines with J gene TRBJ1-5; 11 bases align to TRBD1. Germline V gene data show CDR1 as MDHEN and CDR2 as SYDVKM. The CDR3 covers 15 residues. Trimming took 5 bases from V and 6 from J; bases not matched to a gene: 6. The CDR3 bases are TGTGCCAGCAGTGGAGGGACAGGGGGGACTCAGCCCCAGCATTTT. It specifies CASSGGTGGTQPQHF.

The chain joins TRBV5-1 to TRBJ2-1, with 7 bases that match TRBD1. Unmatched junction bases numbered 5, after V lost 2 bases and J lost 6 bases. This CDR3 has 14 residues. Germline CDR1 SGHRS, CDR2 YFSETQ. CDR3 amino acids: CASSFQGVSNEQFF. The CDR3 coding sequence is TGCGCCAGCAGCTTCCAGGGGGTATCCAATGAGCAGTTCTTC.

The chain recombines TRBV28 with TRBJ1-4, with 7 bases lining up with TRBD1. Germline V gives CDR1 MDHEN, CDR2 SYDVKM. The CDR3 is made up of 15 amino acids. Trimming removed 4 bases from V and 0 bases from J; junction bases left unmatched: 2. CDR3: CASSYRGATNEKLFF. The CDR3 region has the DNA TGTGCCAGCAGTTACAGGGGAGCAACTAATGAAAAACTGTTTTTT. Combining the CDR3 with reference TRBV28 and TRBJ1-4 gives the whole variable domain DVKVTQSSRYLVKRTGEKVFLECVQDMDHENMFWYRQDPGLGLRLIYFSYDVKMKEKGDIPEGYSVSREKKERFSLILESASTNQTSMYLCASSYRGATNEKLFFGSGTQLSVL.

V is TRBV29-1 and J is TRBJ1-1, with 10 bases lining up with TRBD1. The germline V gene has CDR1 SQVTM and CDR2 ANQGSEA. The CDR3 runs to 12 residues. The V and J ends lost 7 bases and 4 bases, in that order; junction bases with no gene match: 3. The CDR3 loop is CSGQGAGTEAFF. DNA of the CDR3: TGCAGCGGACAGGGGGCAGGCACTGAAGCTTTCTTT.

This chain joins TRBV5-1 and TRBJ1-4; 9 positions agree with TRBD1. CDR3 length: 15 amino acids. Germline CDR1 SGHRS, CDR2 YFSETQ. After removal of 0 bases from V and 5 bases from J, the junction contained 2 bases not matched to a gene. The CDR3: CASSLAGTGNEKLFF. DNA of the CDR3: TGCGCCAGCAGCTTGGCCGGGACAGGGAATGAAAAACTGTTTTTT.

The chain employs TRBV5-1 and TRBJ2-1, with 7 bases fitting TRBD1. The CDR3 spans 14 residues. Germline V gives CDR1 SGHRS, CDR2 YFSETQ. J gave up 4 bases and V 5 bases, and 6 bases lay outside the gene matches. CDR3 region: CASSFEGQYNEQFF. The CDR3 DNA reads TGCGCCAGCAGTTTCGAGGGACAGTACAATGAGCAGTTCTTC.

The gene calls are TRBV11-2 and TRBJ1-1; possible D gene TRBD1, 6 bases. The CDR3 is 13 amino acids. Germline-derived CDR1 and CDR2 are SGHAT and FQNNGV. Trimming stripped 0 bases from V and 10 bases from J, with 12 bases between. The CDR3 DNA is TGTGCCAGCAGCTTAGAGTCAGGGGCCCCAGCTTTCTTT. It is translated as CASSLESGAPAFF.

CDR3: CASSLRGQSLNSPLHF. As DNA, the CDR3 is TGTGCCAGCAGTTTACGCGGCCAGAGCCTTAATTCACCCCTCCACTTT. The V gene is TRBV28, the J gene TRBJ1-6; no firm D call. Trimming left V 2 bases short and J 6 bases short, with 14 bases between. The CDR3 is 16 amino acids. Germline V gene sequence: CDR1 MDHEN, CDR2 SYDVKM.

As for this clone: This CDR3 is also generated by other DNA sequences in the sample. CDR3 sequence reads: CASSLTQNTEAFF. DNA of the CDR3: TGTGCCAGCAGCTTGACTCAGAACACTGAAGCTTTCTTT. The rearrangement links TRBV7-3 to TRBJ1-1; no definite D call. In germline, CDR1 is SGHTA, CDR2 FQGTGA. Trimming stripped 3 bases from V and 1 base from J, with 6 bases between. The CDR3 has 13 amino acids. The variable domain in full, completed from reference TRBV7-3 and TRBJ1-1, reads GAGVSQTPSNKVTEKGKYVELRCDPISGHTALYWYRQSLGQGPEFLIYFQGTGAADDSGLPNDRFFAVRPEGSVSTLKIQRTERGDSAVYLCASSLTQNTEAFFGQGTRLTVV.

The CDR3 bases are TGTGCCAGCATCCCCAGGGGGAGAGACACCGGGGAGCTGTTTTTT. Amino acid sequence: CASIPRGRDTGELFF. V and J are TRBV7-9 and TRBJ2-2; 7 bases line up with TRBD1. The CDR3 covers 15 residues. V lost 7 bases to trimming and J lost 3 bases; unmatched junction nucleotides: 8. Germline CDR1 SEHNR, CDR2 FQNEAQ (reference sequence).

The chain couples TRBV7-9 to TRBJ1-1; D is undetermined. The germline V gene encodes CDR1 SEHNR and CDR2 FQNEAQ (reference sequence). The CDR3 has 13 residues. V was pared by 7 bases and J by 5 bases, with 14 bases between. CDR3 in DNA: TGTGCCAGCAACCCCTGGACGGGGACTGAAGCTTTCTTT. This sequence encodes CASNPWTGTEAFF.

The V and J genes are TRBV6-6 and TRBJ1-4; D gene unclear. The CDR3 loop spans 13 amino acids. Germline assignment: CDR1 MNHNY and CDR2 SVGAGI (reference sequence). Trimming cost V 5 bases and J 8 bases, with 12 bases left between them. CDR3 nucleotides: TGTGCCAGCAGTCCTCCGCGGGGAGAAAAACTGTTTTTT. Translated, it gives CASSPPRGEKLFF.

This rearrangement joins TRBV15 to TRBJ1-3, with 7 nucleotides matching TRBD1. Germline CDR1 LNHNV, CDR2 YYDKDF (reference sequence). The CDR3 runs 18 residues. After removal of 0 bases from V and 4 bases from J, the junction contained 12 bases not matched to a gene. The CDR3 loop reads CATSRDPAPTGVGNTIYF. Written as DNA, the CDR3 is TGTGCCACCAGCAGAGACCCGGCCCCCACAGGGGTCGGAAACACCATATATTTT.

V usage is TRBV6-5 and J usage is TRBJ1-1; no definite D call. CDR1 MNHEY and CDR2 SVGAGI come from the germline V gene. Trimming pared 7 bases from V and 1 base from J, leaving 4 bases between. The CDR3 is 11 residues long. The CDR3 sequence is CASTSNTEAFF. The CDR3 DNA is TGTGCCAGCACTTCGAACACTGAAGCTTTCTTT.

The chain joins TRBV7-9 to TRBJ1-2, with D possibly TRBD1 on 5 matching bases. Trimming removed 5 bases at V and 6 bases at J, with 28 bases between. CDR3 length: 18 residues. CDR1 is SEHNR, CDR2 FQNEAQ, per germline (reference sequence). The chain's CDR3 is CASSPTPTAATKGNGYTF. CDR3 coding DNA: TGTGCCAGCAGCCCGACCCCCACGGCAGCTACAAAGGGGAATGGCTACACCTTC.

V and J are TRBV6-2 or TRBV6-3 and TRBJ2-3, with TRBD1 matching over 8 bases. After removal of 5 bases from V and 4 bases from J, the junction contained 5 bases not matched to a gene. This CDR3 has 14 amino acids. Germline loops: CDR1 MNHEY, CDR2 SVGEGT. CDR3 amino acids: CASSADRESDTQYF. The CDR3 nucleotides are TGTGCCAGCAGTGCGGACAGGGAGTCAGATACGCAGTATTTT.

The chain combines TRBV5-5 with TRBJ2-1; the D gene is possibly TRBD1 (5 bases). The CDR3 runs to 15 residues. The germline CDR1 and CDR2 sequences are SGHKS and YYEKEE (reference sequence). V was pared by 4 bases and J by 2 bases, with 13 bases between. CDR3 in DNA: TGTGCCAGCAGCGTTCAGGGCCTGACCTACAATGAGCAGTTCTTC. This sequence encodes CASSVQGLTYNEQFF.

This chain joins TRBV5-6 and TRBJ1-6; TRBD1 matches 9 bases. V shed 5 bases and J 9 bases; nucleotides not matched to a gene: 9. CDR1 is SGHDT, CDR2 YYEEEE, per germline. This CDR3 has 15 amino acids. CDR3 coding DNA: TGTGCCAGCAGTTACCTGGACAGGGGAGGTTCACCCCTCCACTTT. Protein: CASSYLDRGGSPLHF.

The chain is built from TRBV2 and TRBJ1-5; TRBD1 matches at 8 bases. Germline assignment: CDR1 SNHLY and CDR2 FYNNEI. V was clipped by 2 bases and J by 11 bases; unmatched bases: 8. This CDR3 is built from 14 residues. CDR3 bases: TGTGCCAGCAGTGAACAGGGGGCCTCTTTGTCCCAGCATTTT. Protein product: CASSEQGASLSQHF.

CDR3 nucleotide sequence: TGTGCCAGCAGTTACCGGGGTAGCGGGGATTACAATGAGCAGTTCTTC. The encoded protein is CASSYRGSGDYNEQFF. This rearrangement joins TRBV6-2 or TRBV6-3 to TRBJ2-1; 8 nucleotides match TRBD2. Unmatched junction bases numbered 7, after V lost 2 bases and J lost 4 bases. Germline V gene data show CDR1 as MNHEY and CDR2 as SVGEGT. The CDR3 loop spans 16 amino acids.